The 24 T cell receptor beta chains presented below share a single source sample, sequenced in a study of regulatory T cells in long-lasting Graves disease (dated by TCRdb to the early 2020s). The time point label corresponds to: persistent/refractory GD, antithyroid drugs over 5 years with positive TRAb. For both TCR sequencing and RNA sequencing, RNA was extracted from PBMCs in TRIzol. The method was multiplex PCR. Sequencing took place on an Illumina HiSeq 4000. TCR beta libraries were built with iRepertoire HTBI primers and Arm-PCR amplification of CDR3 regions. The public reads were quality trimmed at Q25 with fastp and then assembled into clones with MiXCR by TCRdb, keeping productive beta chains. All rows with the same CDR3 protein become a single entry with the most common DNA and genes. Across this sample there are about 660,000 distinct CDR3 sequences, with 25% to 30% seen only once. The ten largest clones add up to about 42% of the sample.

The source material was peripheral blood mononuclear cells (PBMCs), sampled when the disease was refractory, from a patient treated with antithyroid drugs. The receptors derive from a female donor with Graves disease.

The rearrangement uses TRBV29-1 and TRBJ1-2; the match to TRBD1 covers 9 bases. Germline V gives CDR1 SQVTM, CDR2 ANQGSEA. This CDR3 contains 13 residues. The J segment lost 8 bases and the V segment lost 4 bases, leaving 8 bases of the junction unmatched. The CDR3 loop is CSVGSGTGYGYTF. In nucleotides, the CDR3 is TGCAGCGTTGGGTCTGGGACAGGGTACGGCTACACCTTC.

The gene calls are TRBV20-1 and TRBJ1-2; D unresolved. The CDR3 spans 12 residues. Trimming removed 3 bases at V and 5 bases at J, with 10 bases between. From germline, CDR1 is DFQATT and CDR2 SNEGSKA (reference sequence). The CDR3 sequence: CSASMRAYGYTF. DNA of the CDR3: TGCAGTGCTAGTATGAGGGCTTATGGCTACACCTTC.

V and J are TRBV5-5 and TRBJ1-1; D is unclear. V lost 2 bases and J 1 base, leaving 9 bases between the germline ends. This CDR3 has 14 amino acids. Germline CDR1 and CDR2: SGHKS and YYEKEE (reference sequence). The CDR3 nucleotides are TGTGCCAGCAGCTTACAGCCGGGGAACACTGAAGCTTTCTTT. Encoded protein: CASSLQPGNTEAFF.

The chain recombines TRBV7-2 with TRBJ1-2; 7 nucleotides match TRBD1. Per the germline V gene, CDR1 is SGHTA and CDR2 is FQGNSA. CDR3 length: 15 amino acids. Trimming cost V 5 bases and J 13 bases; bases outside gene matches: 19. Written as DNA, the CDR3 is TGTGCCAGCAGCCTGCTGCCCGGGACAGATTATCGTTCCACCTTC. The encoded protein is CASSLLPGTDYRSTF.

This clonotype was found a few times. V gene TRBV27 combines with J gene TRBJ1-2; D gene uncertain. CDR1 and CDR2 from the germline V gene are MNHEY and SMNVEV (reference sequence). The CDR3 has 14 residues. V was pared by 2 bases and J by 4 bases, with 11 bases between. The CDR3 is CASSLNGHGYGYTF. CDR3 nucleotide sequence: TGTGCCAGCAGTTTAAATGGGCACGGCTATGGCTACACCTTC.

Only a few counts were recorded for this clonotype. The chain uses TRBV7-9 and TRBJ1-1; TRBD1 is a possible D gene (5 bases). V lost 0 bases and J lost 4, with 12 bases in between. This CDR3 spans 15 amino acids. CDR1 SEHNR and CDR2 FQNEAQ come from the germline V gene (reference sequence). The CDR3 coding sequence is TGTGCCAGCAGCTTAGCGTGGCAGGGATTCACTGAAGCTTTCTTT. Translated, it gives CASSLAWQGFTEAFF.

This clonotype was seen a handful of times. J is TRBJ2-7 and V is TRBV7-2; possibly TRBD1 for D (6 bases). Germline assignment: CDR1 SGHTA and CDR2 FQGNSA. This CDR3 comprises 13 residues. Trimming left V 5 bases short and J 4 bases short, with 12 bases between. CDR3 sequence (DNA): TGTGCCAGCAGCCCCCAGGGGCGGTACGAGCAGTACTTC. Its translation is CASSPQGRYEQYF.

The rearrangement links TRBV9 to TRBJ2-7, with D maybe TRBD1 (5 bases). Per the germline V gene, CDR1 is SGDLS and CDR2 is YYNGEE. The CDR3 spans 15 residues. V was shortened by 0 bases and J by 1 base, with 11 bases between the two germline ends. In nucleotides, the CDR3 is TGTGCCAGCAGCGTAGCTAAGAGACAGTCCTACGAGCAGTACTTC. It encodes CASSVAKRQSYEQYF.

For the CDR3, the DNA is TGTGCCAGCAGGTCGGGTAGACAGGCGGAAAATGAAAAACTGTTTTTT. Protein: CASRSGRQAENEKLFF. V usage is TRBV12-3 or TRBV12-4 and J usage is TRBJ1-4; D is possibly TRBD1 (6 bases). The V and J ends lost 6 bases and 5 bases respectively, with 19 bases between them. CDR3 length: 16 residues.

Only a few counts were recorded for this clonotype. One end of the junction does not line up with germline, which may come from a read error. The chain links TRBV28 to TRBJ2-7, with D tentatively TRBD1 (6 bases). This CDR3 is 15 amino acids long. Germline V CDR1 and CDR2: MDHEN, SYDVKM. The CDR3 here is CASSIWQGTSYEQYF. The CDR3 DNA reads TGTGCCAGCAGTATATGGCAGGGGACCTCCTACGAGCAGTACTTC.

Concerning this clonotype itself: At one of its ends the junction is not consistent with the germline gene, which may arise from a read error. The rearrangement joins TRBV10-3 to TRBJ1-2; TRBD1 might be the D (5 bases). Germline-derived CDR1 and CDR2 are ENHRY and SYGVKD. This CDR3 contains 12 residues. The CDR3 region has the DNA TGTGCCATCAGTGAAAGGGGCCACGGGCCGCTCTTC. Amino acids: CAISERGHGPLF.

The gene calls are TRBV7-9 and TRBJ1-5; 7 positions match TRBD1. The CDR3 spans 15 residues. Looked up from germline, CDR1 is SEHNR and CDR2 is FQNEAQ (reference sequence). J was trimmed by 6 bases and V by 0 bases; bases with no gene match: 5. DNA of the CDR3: TGTGCCAGCAGCTTAGCGCGGACAGGACCTCAGCCCCAGCATTTT. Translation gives CASSLARTGPQPQHF.

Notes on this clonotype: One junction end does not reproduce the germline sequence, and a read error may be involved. In DNA form, the CDR3 reads TGCGCCAGCAGCTTTGGCGGACAGGACAATCAGCCCCGGCATTTT. This codes for CASSFGGQDNQPRHF. The gene calls are TRBV5-1 and TRBJ1-5; 7 bases agree with TRBD1. The CDR3 loop spans 15 amino acids. CDR1 and CDR2 from the germline V gene are SGHRS and YFSETQ.

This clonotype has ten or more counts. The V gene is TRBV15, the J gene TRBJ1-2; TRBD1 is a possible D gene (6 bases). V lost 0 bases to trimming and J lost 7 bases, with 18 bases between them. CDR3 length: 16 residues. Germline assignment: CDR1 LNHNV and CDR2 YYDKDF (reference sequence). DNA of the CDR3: TGTGCCACCAGCAGAGATGACCGGGGGCAGGAGGGTGGCTACACCTTC. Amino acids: CATSRDDRGQEGGYTF.

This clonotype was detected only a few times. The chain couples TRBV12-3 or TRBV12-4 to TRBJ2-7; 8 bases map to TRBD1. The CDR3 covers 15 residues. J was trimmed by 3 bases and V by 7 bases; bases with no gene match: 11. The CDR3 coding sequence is TGTGCCAGCAACCACCGGGACAGGCCTTTCTACGAGCAGTACTTC. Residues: CASNHRDRPFYEQYF.

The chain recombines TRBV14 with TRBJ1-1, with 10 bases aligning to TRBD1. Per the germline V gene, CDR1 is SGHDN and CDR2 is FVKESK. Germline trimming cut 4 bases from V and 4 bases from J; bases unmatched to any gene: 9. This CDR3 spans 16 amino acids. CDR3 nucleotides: TGTGCCAGCAGCCTTAGGACAGGGGGGATGAGCACTGAAGCTTTCTTT. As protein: CASSLRTGGMSTEAFF.

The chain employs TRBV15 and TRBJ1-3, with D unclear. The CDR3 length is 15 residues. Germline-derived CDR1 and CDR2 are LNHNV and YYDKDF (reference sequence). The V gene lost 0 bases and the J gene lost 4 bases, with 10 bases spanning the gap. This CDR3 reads CATSRDWAAGNTIYF. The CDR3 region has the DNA TGTGCCACCAGCAGAGATTGGGCAGCCGGAAACACCATATATTTT.

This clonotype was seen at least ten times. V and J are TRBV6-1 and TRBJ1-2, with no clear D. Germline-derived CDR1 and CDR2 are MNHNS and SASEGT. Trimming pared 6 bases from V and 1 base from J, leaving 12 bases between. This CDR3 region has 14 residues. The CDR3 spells CASRFRPINYGYTF. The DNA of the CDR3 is TGTGCCAGCAGATTCCGACCAATTAACTATGGCTACACCTTC.

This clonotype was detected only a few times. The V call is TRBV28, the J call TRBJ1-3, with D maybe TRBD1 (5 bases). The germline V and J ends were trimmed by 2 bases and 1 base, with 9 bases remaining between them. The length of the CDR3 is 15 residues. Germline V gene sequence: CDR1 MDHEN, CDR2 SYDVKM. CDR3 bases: TGTGCCAGCAGTTTAATTTGGGGGTCTGGAAACACCATATATTTT. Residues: CASSLIWGSGNTIYF.

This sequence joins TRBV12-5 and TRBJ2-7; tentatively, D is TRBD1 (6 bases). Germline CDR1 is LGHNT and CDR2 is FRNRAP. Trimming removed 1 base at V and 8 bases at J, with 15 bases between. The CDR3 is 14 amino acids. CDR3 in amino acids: CASGLAGDPSQQYF. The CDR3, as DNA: TGTGCTAGTGGTTTGGCAGGGGACCCTAGTCAGCAGTACTTC.

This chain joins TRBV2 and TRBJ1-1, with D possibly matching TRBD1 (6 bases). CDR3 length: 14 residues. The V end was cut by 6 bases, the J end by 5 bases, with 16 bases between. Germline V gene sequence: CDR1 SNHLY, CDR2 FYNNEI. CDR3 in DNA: TGTGCCAGCAGCCCCCGCAGGGGTTCAACTGAAGCTTTCTTT. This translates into CASSPRRGSTEAFF.

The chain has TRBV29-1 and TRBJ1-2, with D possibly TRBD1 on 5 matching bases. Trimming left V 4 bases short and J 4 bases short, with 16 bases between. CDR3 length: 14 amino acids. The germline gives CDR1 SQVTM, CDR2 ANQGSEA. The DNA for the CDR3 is TGCAGCGTTGTCGGGGACCCTCCGGGCTATGGCTACACCTTC. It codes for CSVVGDPPGYGYTF. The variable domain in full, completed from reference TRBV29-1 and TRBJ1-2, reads SAVISQKPSRDICQRGTSLTIQCQVDSQVTMMFWYRQQPGQSLTLIATANQGSEATYESGFVIDKFPISRPNLTFSTLTVSNMSPEDSSIYLCSVVGDPPGYGYTFGSGTRLTVV.

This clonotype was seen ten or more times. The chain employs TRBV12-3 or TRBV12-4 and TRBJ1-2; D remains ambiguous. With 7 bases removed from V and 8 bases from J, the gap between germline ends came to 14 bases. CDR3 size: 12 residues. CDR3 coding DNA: TGTGCCAGCACCCTCAACCCTTGGGGCTACACCTTC. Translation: CASTLNPWGYTF.

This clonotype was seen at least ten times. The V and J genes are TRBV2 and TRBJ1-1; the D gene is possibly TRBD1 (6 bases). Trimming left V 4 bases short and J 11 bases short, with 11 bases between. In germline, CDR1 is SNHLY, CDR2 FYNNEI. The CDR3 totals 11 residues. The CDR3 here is CASSAEGEAFF. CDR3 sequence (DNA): TGTGCCAGCAGTGCGGAGGGGGAGGCTTTCTTT.